The 18 T cell receptor beta chains presented below share a single source sample, sequenced in a study of shared clonotypes between healthy human individuals. The method was immunoSEQ multiplex PCR; TCRdb's version includes in-frame clones alone and lacks a portion of them. The repertoire consists of around 1.1 million clones, with roughly 80% occurring once and the leading ten covering over 0.8%. The sample comprised memory CD4+ T cells from PBMCs. Documented subset: CD45RA-negative fraction. These receptors came from a man between 18 and 35 years old in good health. Some clones in this sample may be carry-over from other donors' samples.

This sequence joins TRBV28 and TRBJ2-6; D gene unclear. Deletions cut 3 bases from V and 2 bases from J, with 8 bases between. Germline V gene sequence: CDR1 MDHEN, CDR2 SYDVKM. There are 15 residues in the CDR3. The CDR3 DNA follows: TGTGCCAGCAGTTTCTCAGGTCCTGGGGCCAACGTCCTGACTTTC. Translated, it gives CASSFSGPGANVLTF. The variable domain in full, completed from reference TRBV28 and TRBJ2-6, reads DVKVTQSSRYLVKRTGEKVFLECVQDMDHENMFWYRQDPGLGLRLIYFSYDVKMKEKGDIPEGYSVSREKKERFSLILESASTNQTSMYLCASSFSGPGANVLTFGAGSRLTVL.

The chain carries TRBV4-2 and TRBJ2-2, with 9 bases aligning to TRBD2. Germline assignment: CDR1 LGHNA and CDR2 YNFKEQ. J gave up 1 base and V 4 bases, and 7 bases lay outside the gene matches. The CDR3 totals 17 residues. The CDR3 spells CASSPSGTSMNTGELFF. Written as DNA, the CDR3 is TGTGCCAGCAGCCCTAGCGGGACTTCCATGAACACCGGGGAGCTGTTTTTT.

This rearrangement joins TRBV9 to TRBJ2-1; 9 nucleotides line up with TRBD2. Germline trimming cut 3 bases from V and 5 bases from J; bases unmatched to any gene: 9. Germline V gene lookup returns CDR1 SGDLS and CDR2 YYNGEE. The CDR3 loop spans 16 amino acids. CDR3 nucleotide sequence: TGTGCCAGCAGCGCCACCCTTCTAGCGGGGAACAATGAGCAGTTCTTC. This codes for CASSATLLAGNNEQFF.

The DNA for the CDR3 is TGTGCCAGCTCAAAGAGGGGACAGCATACGCAGTATTTT. Its translation is CASSKRGQHTQYF. V is TRBV18 and J is TRBJ2-3; TRBD1 agrees at 7 bases. The junction had 6 bases not matched to a gene; V was cut back by 5 bases and J by 7 bases. The CDR3 length is 13 residues. CDR1 is KGHSH, CDR2 LQKENI, per germline.

V usage is TRBV7-3 and J usage is TRBJ2-1; D gene uncertain. Germline loops: CDR1 SGHTA, CDR2 FQGTGA. The length of the CDR3 is 15 residues. The V end was cut by 4 bases, the J end by 0 bases, with 10 bases between. The CDR3 is CASSYSASSYNEQFF. The CDR3 DNA reads TGTGCCAGCAGCTACAGTGCTAGCTCCTACAATGAGCAGTTCTTC.

The chain employs TRBV19 and TRBJ2-3, with TRBD2 matching 8 bases. Germline trimming cut 5 bases from V and 5 bases from J; bases unmatched to any gene: 12. CDR3 length equals 16 residues. Germline CDR1 is LNHDA and CDR2 is SQIVND (reference sequence). CDR3 residues: CASSPPGGRRGDTQYF. Here the CDR3 DNA reads TGTGCCAGTAGTCCCCCTGGCGGGAGGCGTGGAGATACGCAGTATTTT.

This clone was counted only a few times. V is TRBV29-1 and J is TRBJ2-1; D is unclear. Germline-derived CDR1 and CDR2 are SQVTM and ANQGSEA. The V and J ends lost 4 bases and 9 bases respectively, with 13 bases between them. There are 12 residues in the CDR3. The CDR3, as DNA: TGCAGCGTTGTAGTCCCAACAGCTGAGCAGTTCTTC. Translated: CSVVVPTAEQFF.

The rearrangement links TRBV4-1 to TRBJ2-7; D gene unclear. Trimming pared 1 base from V and 7 bases from J, leaving 14 bases between. CDR1 and CDR2 from the germline V gene are MGHRA and YSYEKL. This CDR3 is built from 14 residues. The CDR3 coding sequence is TGCGCCAGCAGCCAAGGGGAAATCTATTCTGAGCAGTACTTC. It encodes CASSQGEIYSEQYF.

This CDR3 reads CASSPRGMDTEAFF. Here the CDR3 DNA reads TGTGCCAGCAGCCCCCGCGGGATGGACACTGAAGCTTTCTTT. The chain is built from TRBV9 and TRBJ1-1; D is unresolved. With 4 bases removed from V and 3 bases from J, the gap between germline ends came to 13 bases. Per germline, CDR1 SGDLS and CDR2 YYNGEE. CDR3 length: 14 amino acids.

CDR3 sequence reads: CATSTSDQETQYF. As DNA, the CDR3 is TGTGCCACCAGCACCTCGGACCAAGAGACCCAGTACTTC. The chain employs TRBV15 and TRBJ2-5; D remains ambiguous. CDR1 LNHNV and CDR2 YYDKDF come from the germline V gene (reference sequence). This CDR3 is 13 amino acids long. V gave up 4 bases and J gave up 0 bases, with 6 bases separating them. Full variable domain (outside the CDR3, taken from reference TRBV15 and TRBJ2-5): DAMVIQNPRYQVTQFGKPVTLSCSQTLNHNVMYWYQQKSSQAPKLLFHYYDKDFNNEADTPDNFQSRRPNTSFCFLDIRSPGLGDTAMYLCATSTSDQETQYFGPGTRLLVL.

This chain connects TRBV7-9 to TRBJ2-2; the D is unclear. Germline V gives CDR1 SEHNR, CDR2 FQNEAQ (reference sequence). CDR3 length: 13 residues. V lost 2 bases to trimming and J lost 7 bases, with 8 bases between them. CDR3 DNA sequence: TGTGCCAGCAGCTTACGGTTGTACGGGGAGCTGTTTTTT. The encoded protein is CASSLRLYGELFF.

V usage is TRBV28 and J usage is TRBJ1-5; D remains ambiguous. The germline V gene has CDR1 MDHEN and CDR2 SYDVKM. There are 14 residues in the CDR3. V lost 7 bases to trimming and J lost 0 bases, with 10 bases between them. CDR3 bases: TGTGCCAGCACGTCGGGATATAGCAATCAGCCCCAGCATTTT. It codes for CASTSGYSNQPQHF.

The V gene is TRBV7-2, the J gene TRBJ2-3; D is unclear. The germline gives CDR1 SGHTA, CDR2 FQGNSA. Trimming removed 4 bases from V and 4 bases from J, with 12 bases in between. The CDR3 contains 14 residues. Written as DNA, the CDR3 is TGTGCCAGCAGCTCCCGGGTCCCGCCAGATACGCAGTATTTT. Translating it yields CASSSRVPPDTQYF.

The chain couples TRBV14 to TRBJ1-2; D might be TRBD1 (6 bases). The germline gives CDR1 SGHDN, CDR2 FVKESK. V lost 5 bases to trimming and J lost 6 bases, with 22 bases between them. The CDR3 is made up of 16 amino acids. In nucleotides, the CDR3 is TGTGCCAGCAGCAACTACAGGGACGCCCTTCGGGATGGCTACACCTTC. Its translation is CASSNYRDALRDGYTF.

This clone was recorded once. The chain has TRBV30 and TRBJ2-4; D uncertain. The V gene's germline CDR1 is GTSNPN and CDR2 SVGIG (reference sequence). V dropped 2 bases and J dropped 8 bases, with 10 bases sitting between them. This CDR3 is 12 amino acids long. This CDR3 is CAWSPPPDIQYF. DNA of the CDR3: TGTGCCTGGAGTCCCCCCCCGGACATTCAGTACTTC.

This chain connects TRBV7-2 to TRBJ2-7; 7 bases map to TRBD1. Germline V CDR1 and CDR2: SGHTA, FQGNSA. The CDR3 covers 14 residues. V dropped 6 bases and J dropped 3; count of bases not matched to a gene: 8. The CDR3 sequence: CASSKGGEIYEQYF. The CDR3 DNA reads as TGTGCCAGCAGTAAAGGGGGCGAGATCTACGAGCAGTACTTC.

The V gene is TRBV5-5, the J gene TRBJ2-2; TRBD2 agrees at 7 bases. Germline V lookup: CDR1 SGHKS, CDR2 YYEKEE (reference sequence). Trimming removed 4 bases from V and 6 bases from J; junction bases left unmatched: 9. CDR3 size: 15 residues. The CDR3 nucleotides are TGTGCCAGCAGCCGCGGGCAGGGAGGGTCCGGGGAGCTGTTTTTT. Amino acid sequence: CASSRGQGGSGELFF.

The rearrangement joins TRBV19 to TRBJ1-5; 7 nucleotides line up with TRBD1. The germline CDR1 and CDR2 sequences are LNHDA and SQIVND (reference sequence). V dropped 9 bases and J dropped 5; count of bases not matched to a gene: 13. The CDR3 contains 15 residues. The CDR3 DNA sequence: TGTGCCAGCCGTCCGACAGGGACAAGGGATCAGCCCCAGCATTTT. Its protein is CASRPTGTRDQPQHF.